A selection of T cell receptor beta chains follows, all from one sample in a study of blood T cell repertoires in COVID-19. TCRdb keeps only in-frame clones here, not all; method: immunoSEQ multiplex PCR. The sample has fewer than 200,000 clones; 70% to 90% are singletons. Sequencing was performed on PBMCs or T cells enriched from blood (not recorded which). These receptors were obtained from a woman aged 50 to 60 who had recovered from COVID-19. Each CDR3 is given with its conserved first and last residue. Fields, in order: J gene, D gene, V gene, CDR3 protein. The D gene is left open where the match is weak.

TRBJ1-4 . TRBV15 CATSRGQGWEKLFF
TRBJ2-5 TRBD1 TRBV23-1 CASSQYRTGGSNQETQYF
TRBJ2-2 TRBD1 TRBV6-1 CASSETGGTGELFF
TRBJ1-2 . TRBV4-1 CASSRSGTNYGYTF
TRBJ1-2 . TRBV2 CASSEALRADYGYTF
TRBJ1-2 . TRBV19 CASKPASDNYGYTF
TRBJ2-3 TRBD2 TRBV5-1 CASSLAWGGDTDTQYF
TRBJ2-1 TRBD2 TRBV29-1 CSVEAGAYNEQFF
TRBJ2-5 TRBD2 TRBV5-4 CASSWLAVETQYF
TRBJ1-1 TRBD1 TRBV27 CASSRGQDTEAFF
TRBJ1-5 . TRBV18 CASSPPGQPQPQHF
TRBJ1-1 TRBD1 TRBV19 CATEDRAVFGAFF
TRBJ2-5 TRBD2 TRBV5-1 CASSRRTSGGEETQYF
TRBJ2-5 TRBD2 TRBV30 CAWSPGLAGMKTQYF
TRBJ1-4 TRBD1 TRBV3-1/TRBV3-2 CASSRTGQGEKLFF
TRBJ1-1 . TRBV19 CASSIGGHTGTEAFF
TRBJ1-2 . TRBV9 CASSVDKRGLPRGYTF
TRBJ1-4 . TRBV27 CASSFRGGKANEKLFF
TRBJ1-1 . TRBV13 CASSLGRVEAFF
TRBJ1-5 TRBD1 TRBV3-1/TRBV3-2 CASSSEGARQPQHF
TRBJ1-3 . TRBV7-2 CASSLPFLSGNTIYF
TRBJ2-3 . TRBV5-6 CASSSVGETQYF
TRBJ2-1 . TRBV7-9 CASSASDRHYNEQFF
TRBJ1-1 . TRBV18 CASSLTQGSEAFF
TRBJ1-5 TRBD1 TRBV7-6 CASSFGTGGLSNQPQHF